This is a list of T cell receptor beta chains from one sample in a study of shared clonotypes between healthy human individuals. TCRdb's table, derived via immunoSEQ multiplex PCR, lists solely in-frame clones and lacks some. The table shows 2 million to 2.5 million clones, with around 95% occurring only once. The sequenced material came from naive CD4+ T cells sorted from blood. These receptors were taken from a young man in good health. The CDR3 runs from the conserved cysteine through the conserved F or W. D genes are given only for firm matches. Clone size appears in some rows only: once, few, many, or a class for an expanded clone.

D: .; V: TRBV7-8; J: TRBJ1-2; size: .; CDR3: CASSLPGRGFNYGYTF; DNA: TGTGCCAGCAGCTTACCTGGTCGGGGATTTAACTATGGCTACACCTTC
D: .; V: TRBV5-4; J: TRBJ2-2; size: .; CDR3: CASSSGNTGELFF; DNA: TGTGCCAGCAGCTCAGGGAACACCGGGGAGCTGTTTTTT
D: TRBD2; V: TRBV6-6; J: TRBJ2-1; size: .; CDR3: CASSLPSGTYNEQFF; DNA: TGTGCCAGCAGTCTCCCTAGCGGTACATACAATGAGCAGTTCTTC
D: .; V: TRBV18; J: TRBJ1-4; size: .; CDR3: CASSPPHNEKLFF; DNA: TGTGCCAGCTCACCACCGCATAATGAAAAACTGTTTTTT
D: .; V: TRBV4-1; J: TRBJ2-5; size: once; CDR3: CASSLGVQETQYF; DNA: TGCGCCAGCAGCCTCGGAGTTCAAGAGACCCAGTACTTC
D: .; V: TRBV5-6; J: TRBJ2-1; size: .; CDR3: CASSWGREQFF; DNA: TGTGCCAGCAGCTGGGGGCGTGAGCAGTTCTTC
D: .; V: TRBV5-1; J: TRBJ2-1; size: .; CDR3: CASSLGRPEYNEQFF; DNA: TGCGCCAGCAGCTTGGGTCGCCCAGAATACAATGAGCAGTTCTTC
D: .; V: TRBV28; J: TRBJ2-1; size: .; CDR3: CASSLWRGQDNEQFF; DNA: TGTGCCAGCAGTTTATGGAGAGGTCAAGACAATGAGCAGTTCTTC
D: .; V: TRBV6-5; J: TRBJ2-7; size: .; CDR3: CASSQGRGEQYF; DNA: TGTGCCAGCAGTCAGGGGCGGGGCGAGCAGTACTTC
D: .; V: TRBV19; J: TRBJ1-5; size: .; CDR3: CASGAWGEPQHF; DNA: TGTGCCAGCGGCGCATGGGGTGAGCCCCAGCATTTT
D: .; V: TRBV28; J: TRBJ1-5; size: .; CDR3: CASSLSGGGNQPQHF; DNA: TGTGCCAGCAGTCTTAGCGGAGGCGGCAATCAGCCCCAGCATTTT
D: TRBD1; V: TRBV6-5; J: TRBJ2-7; size: .; CDR3: CASSRDRGYEQYF; DNA: TGTGCCAGCTCTCGGGACAGGGGGTACGAGCAGTACTTC
D: TRBD2; V: TRBV6-5; J: TRBJ2-7; size: .; CDR3: CASSRTRAYEQYF; DNA: TGTGCCAGCAGTAGGACTAGGGCCTACGAGCAGTACTTC
D: .; V: TRBV10-2; J: TRBJ2-5; size: .; CDR3: CASSVTGRETQYF; DNA: TGCGCCAGCAGTGTCACGGGGCGAGAGACCCAGTACTTC
D: TRBD2; V: TRBV7-2; J: TRBJ2-1; size: .; CDR3: CASSLVWVRENGNEQFF; DNA: TGTGCCAGCAGCTTAGTATGGGTGCGGGAGAACGGTAATGAGCAGTTCTTC
D: TRBD2; V: TRBV9; J: TRBJ2-1; size: .; CDR3: CASSKGTSGGMEEQFF; DNA: TGTGCCAGCAGCAAAGGTACTAGCGGAGGGATGGAGGAGCAGTTCTTC
D: TRBD1; V: TRBV5-1; J: TRBJ2-7; size: .; CDR3: CASSPLGAGGHEQYF; DNA: TGCGCCAGCAGCCCCTTGGGGGCAGGGGGCCACGAGCAGTACTTC
D: TRBD2; V: TRBV7-2; J: TRBJ2-3; size: .; CDR3: CASSSFGREGMDTQYF; DNA: TGTGCCAGCAGCTCCTTCGGGCGGGAGGGCATGGATACGCAGTATTTT
D: TRBD1; V: TRBV19; J: TRBJ1-6; size: .; CDR3: CGTGDTYNSPLHF; DNA: TGTGGAACAGGGGATACTTATAATTCACCCCTCCACTTT
D: TRBD1; V: TRBV2; J: TRBJ1-4; size: .; CDR3: CASSARQGTNEKLFF; DNA: TGTGCCAGCAGCGCCCGACAGGGAACCAATGAAAAACTGTTTTTT
D: .; V: TRBV11-2; J: TRBJ1-1; size: .; CDR3: CASSLWGRAFF; DNA: TGTGCCAGCAGCTTATGGGGTCGGGCTTTCTTT
D: .; V: TRBV10-2; J: TRBJ2-2; size: .; CDR3: CASRGNTGGELFF; DNA: TGCGCCAGCAGGGGAAACACCGGAGGGGAGCTGTTTTTT
D: .; V: TRBV19; J: TRBJ1-5; size: .; CDR3: CASSIGERVNQPQHF; DNA: TGTGCCAGTAGTATAGGTGAGAGGGTCAATCAGCCCCAGCATTTT
D: .; V: TRBV7-2; J: TRBJ2-7; size: .; CDR3: CASSLGGSHEQYF; DNA: TGTGCCAGCAGCTTAGGAGGATCCCACGAGCAGTACTTC
D: .; V: TRBV30; J: TRBJ1-6; size: .; CDR3: CAWSGGMGNSPLHF; DNA: TGTGCCTGGAGCGGGGGAATGGGGAATTCACCCCTCCACTTT
D: TRBD1; V: TRBV5-1; J: TRBJ2-7; size: .; CDR3: CASSFTGVGQGQNEQYF; DNA: TGCGCCAGCAGCTTTACCGGCGTCGGACAGGGCCAAAACGAGCAGTACTTC
D: .; V: TRBV19; J: TRBJ1-5; size: .; CDR3: CASSILGQPQHF; DNA: TGTGCCAGTAGTATACTTGGTCAGCCCCAGCATTTT
D: TRBD1; V: TRBV9; J: TRBJ2-3; size: .; CDR3: CASSSVGTGLRYTQYF; DNA: TGTGCCAGCAGCTCTGTGGGGACAGGACTTAGGTATACGCAGTATTTT
D: TRBD1; V: TRBV29-1; J: TRBJ1-5; size: .; CDR3: CSVRDREGNQPQHF; DNA: TGCAGCGTTAGGGACAGGGAGGGCAATCAGCCCCAGCATTTT
D: .; V: TRBV6-5; J: TRBJ1-1; size: .; CDR3: CASSATPTEAFF; DNA: TGTGCCAGCAGCGCGACCCCCACTGAAGCTTTCTTT
D: .; V: TRBV28; J: TRBJ2-7; size: .; CDR3: CASSLPLGASYEQYF; DNA: TGTGCCAGCAGTTTACCCCTGGGCGCCTCCTACGAGCAGTACTTC
D: .; V: TRBV20-1; J: TRBJ2-1; size: .; CDR3: CSAFSTHEQFF; DNA: TGCAGTGCTTTTAGCACCCATGAGCAGTTCTTC
D: TRBD1; V: TRBV6-1; J: TRBJ1-6; size: .; CDR3: CASSAGQGNSPLHF; DNA: TGTGCCAGCAGCGCGGGACAGGGCAATTCACCCCTCCACTTT
D: TRBD1; V: TRBV27; J: TRBJ2-3; size: .; CDR3: CASSFRRTGGIPDTQYF; DNA: TGTGCCAGCAGTTTCAGAAGGACAGGGGGCATCCCAGATACGCAGTATTTT
D: .; V: TRBV5-8; J: TRBJ1-5; size: .; CDR3: CASSPGNFLYQPQHF; DNA: TGTGCCAGCAGCCCGGGGAATTTCCTTTATCAGCCCCAGCATTTT
D: .; V: TRBV2; J: TRBJ2-7; size: .; CDR3: CASRAVSYEQYF; DNA: TGTGCCAGCAGGGCCGTTTCCTACGAGCAGTACTTC
D: .; V: TRBV5-1; J: TRBJ1-1; size: once; CDR3: CASSTGLNTEAFF; DNA: TGCGCCAGCAGCACAGGGTTGAACACTGAAGCTTTCTTT
D: .; V: TRBV2; J: TRBJ2-2; size: .; CDR3: CASSGASAYTGELFF; DNA: TGTGCCAGCAGTGGGGCTAGCGCCTACACCGGGGAGCTGTTTTTT
D: TRBD1; V: TRBV10-3; J: TRBJ1-6; size: once; CDR3: CATTTGVNSPLHF; DNA: TGTGCCACCACGACAGGGGTAAATTCACCCCTCCACTTT
D: .; V: TRBV6-5; J: TRBJ1-2; size: .; CDR3: CASSYPGQLGGYTF; DNA: TGTGCCAGCAGTTACCCAGGACAGTTAGGCGGCTACACCTTC
D: TRBD2; V: TRBV10-3; J: TRBJ2-3; size: .; CDR3: CATGRGTDTQYF; DNA: TGTGCCACGGGGAGGGGAACAGATACGCAGTATTTT
D: .; V: TRBV10-1; J: TRBJ2-1; size: .; CDR3: CASSESIPSSYNEQFF; DNA: TGCGCCAGCAGTGAGTCGATCCCGAGCTCCTACAATGAGCAGTTCTTC
D: TRBD2; V: TRBV6-5; J: TRBJ2-2; size: .; CDR3: CASSFSGGNTGELFF; DNA: TGTGCCAGCAGTTTTAGCGGGGGGAACACCGGGGAGCTGTTTTTT
D: .; V: TRBV10-1; J: TRBJ1-4; size: .; CDR3: CASSEGEKLFF; DNA: TGCGCCAGCAGTGAAGGTGAAAAACTGTTTTTT
D: .; V: TRBV14; J: TRBJ2-3; size: .; CDR3: CASSQLVGGTDTQYF; DNA: TGTGCCAGCAGCCAACTAGTTGGGGGCACAGATACGCAGTATTTT